This T cell receptor (beta chain) was documented in a study of memory CD8 T cells in hepatitis C reinfection. Study as a whole: A couple of donors cleared primary HCV but became chronic after reinfection. Reinfection meant HCV RNA positivity after two negatives ≥60 days apart. Findings of the study overall: About 5 donors were too few for definitive public clonotype conclusions.

Libraries were prepared by immunoSEQ multiplex PCR; TCRdb keeps only in-frame clonotypes and omits some of them. The table records about 46,000 clones, 80% to 90% of them present only once. J gave up 1 base and V 1 base, and 0 bases lay outside the gene matches. The CDR3 sequence is 16 residues long. From germline, CDR1 is LNHNV and CDR2 YYDKDF (reference sequence). As regards this clone: Its antigen is as yet unknown.

As to time point: late/post reinfection, 12 to 24 weeks after detection. The sorted cells went straight to TCR sequencing with no prior in vitro expansion. A couple of donors provided sorted CD3+ CD8+ CD45RO- naive CD8 T cells at all three reinfection time points. The gene calls are TRBV15 and TRBJ2-2; 10 bases are a match to TRBD1. The specimen was naive CD8+ T cells sorted from blood. This clonotype originated in a man younger than 35 with hepatitis C virus infection. The DNA for the CDR3 is TGTGCCACCAGCAGAGGGACAGGGGGGAACACCGGGGAGCTGTTTTTT. Its protein product is CATSRGTGGNTGELFF.